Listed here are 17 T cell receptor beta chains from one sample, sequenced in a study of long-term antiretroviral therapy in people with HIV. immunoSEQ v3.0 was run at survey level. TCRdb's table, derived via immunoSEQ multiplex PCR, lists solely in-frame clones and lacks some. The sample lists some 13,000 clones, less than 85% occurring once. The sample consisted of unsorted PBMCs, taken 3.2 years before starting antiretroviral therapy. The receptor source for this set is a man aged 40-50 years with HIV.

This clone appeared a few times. The CDR3 reads CASSLVEGLSYGYTF. The CDR3 DNA sequence: TGTGCCAGCAGCTTAGTTGAAGGGTTATCCTATGGCTACACCTTC. This sequence joins TRBV11-3 and TRBJ1-2; D gene ambiguous. Germline CDR1 reads SGHNT; CDR2 reads YENEEA. Trimming removed 1 base at V and 4 bases at J, with 13 bases between. CDR3 length equals 15 residues.

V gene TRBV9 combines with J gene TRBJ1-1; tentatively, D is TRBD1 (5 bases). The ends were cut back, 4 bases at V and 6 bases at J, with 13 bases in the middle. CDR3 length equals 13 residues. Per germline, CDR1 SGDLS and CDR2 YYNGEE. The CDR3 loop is CASSPPRQPEAFF. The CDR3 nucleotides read TGTGCCAGCAGCCCGCCTCGACAGCCTGAAGCTTTCTTT.

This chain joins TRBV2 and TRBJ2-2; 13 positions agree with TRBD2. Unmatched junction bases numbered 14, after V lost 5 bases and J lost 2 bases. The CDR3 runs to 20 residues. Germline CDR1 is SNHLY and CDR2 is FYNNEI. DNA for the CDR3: TGTGCCAGCAGTCTTTACTCTCCGGGACTAGCGGGGTCTAACACCGGGGAGCTGTTTTTT. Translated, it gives CASSLYSPGLAGSNTGELFF. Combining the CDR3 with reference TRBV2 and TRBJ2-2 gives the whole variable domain EPEVTQTPSHQVTQMGQEVILRCVPISNHLYFYWYRQILGQKVEFLVSFYNNEISEKSEIFDDQFSVERPDGSNFTLKIRSTKLEDSAMYFCASSLYSPGLAGSNTGELFFGEGSRLTVL.

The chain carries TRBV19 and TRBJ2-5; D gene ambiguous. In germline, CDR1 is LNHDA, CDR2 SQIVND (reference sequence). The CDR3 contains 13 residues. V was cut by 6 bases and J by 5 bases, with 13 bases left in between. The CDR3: CASRSQNRETQYF. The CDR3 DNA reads TGTGCCAGTAGATCCCAGAATAGGGAGACCCAGTACTTC.

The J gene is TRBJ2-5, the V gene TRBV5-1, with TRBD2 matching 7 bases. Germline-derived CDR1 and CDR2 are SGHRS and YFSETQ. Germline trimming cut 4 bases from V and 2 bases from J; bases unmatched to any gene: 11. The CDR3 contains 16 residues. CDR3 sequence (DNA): TGCGCCAGCAGCCTTGGGGCGAGCGGGACTCAAGAGACCCAGTACTTC. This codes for CASSLGASGTQETQYF.

Here the CDR3 DNA reads TGTGCCGTCAGGGGTTCGGTCATTGGTTCTGAAGCTTTCTTT. This codes for CAVRGSVIGSEAFF. The chain joins TRBV6-1 to TRBJ1-1; possible D gene TRBD1, 6 bases. V was clipped by 11 bases and J by 6 bases, with 22 bases between them. The CDR3 is 14 amino acids. Germline V gene lookup returns CDR1 MNHNS and CDR2 SASEGT.

The CDR3 DNA follows: TGTGCCTCCCGGGCTAGCGGGGACTTCTACGAGCAGTACTTC. Protein product: CASRASGDFYEQYF. This chain uses TRBV19 with TRBJ2-7, with 9 bases lining up with TRBD2. The germline CDR1 and CDR2 sequences are LNHDA and SQIVND (reference sequence). The CDR3 sequence is 14 residues long. Trimming cost V 11 bases and J 3 bases; bases outside gene matches: 11.

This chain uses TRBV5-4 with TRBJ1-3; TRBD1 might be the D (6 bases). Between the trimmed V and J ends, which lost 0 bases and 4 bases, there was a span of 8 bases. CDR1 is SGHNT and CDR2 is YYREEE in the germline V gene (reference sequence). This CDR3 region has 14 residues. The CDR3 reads CASSLGQGGNTIYF. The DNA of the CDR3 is TGTGCCAGCAGCTTGGGCCAGGGGGGAAACACCATATATTTT.

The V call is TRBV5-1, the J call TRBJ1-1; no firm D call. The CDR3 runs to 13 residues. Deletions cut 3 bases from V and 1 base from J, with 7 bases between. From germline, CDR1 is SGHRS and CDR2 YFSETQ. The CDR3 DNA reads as TGCGCCAGCAGCTCCACATGGAACACTGAAGCTTTCTTT. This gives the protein CASSSTWNTEAFF. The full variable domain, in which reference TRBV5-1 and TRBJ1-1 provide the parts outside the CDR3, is KAGVTQTPRYLIKTRGQQVTLSCSPISGHRSVSWYQQTPGQGLQFLFEYFSETQRNKGNFPGRFSGRQFSNSRSEMNVSTLELGDSALYLCASSSTWNTEAFFGQGTRLTVV.

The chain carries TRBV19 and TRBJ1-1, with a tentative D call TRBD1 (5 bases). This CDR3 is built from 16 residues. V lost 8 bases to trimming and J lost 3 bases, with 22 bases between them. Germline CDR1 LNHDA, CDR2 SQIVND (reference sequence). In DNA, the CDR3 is TGTGCCAGTGGTAAGTCTGGGGCCTTACTTTACACTGAAGCTTTCTTT. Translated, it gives CASGKSGALLYTEAFF.

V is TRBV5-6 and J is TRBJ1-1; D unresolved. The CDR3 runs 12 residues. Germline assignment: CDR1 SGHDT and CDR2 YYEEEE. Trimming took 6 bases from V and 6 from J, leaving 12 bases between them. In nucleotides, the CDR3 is TGTGCCAGCACCAGTGGGGAATCTGAAGCTTTCTTT. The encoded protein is CASTSGESEAFF.

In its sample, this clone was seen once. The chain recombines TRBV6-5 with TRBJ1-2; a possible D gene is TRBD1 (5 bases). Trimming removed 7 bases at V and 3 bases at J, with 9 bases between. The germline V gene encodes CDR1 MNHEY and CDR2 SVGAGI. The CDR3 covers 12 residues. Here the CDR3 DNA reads TGTGCCAGCACGGACAACTACTATGGCTACACCTTC. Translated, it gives CASTDNYYGYTF.

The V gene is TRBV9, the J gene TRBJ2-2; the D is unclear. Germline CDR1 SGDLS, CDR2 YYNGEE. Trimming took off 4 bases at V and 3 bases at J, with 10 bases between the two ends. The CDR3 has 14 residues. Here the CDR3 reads CASSLDIYTGELFF. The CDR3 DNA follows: TGTGCCAGCAGCCTAGACATATACACCGGGGAGCTGTTTTTT.

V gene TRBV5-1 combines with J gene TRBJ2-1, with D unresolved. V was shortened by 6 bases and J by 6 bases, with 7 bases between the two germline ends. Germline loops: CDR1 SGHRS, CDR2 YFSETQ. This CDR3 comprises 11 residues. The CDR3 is CASTETNEQFF. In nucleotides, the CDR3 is TGCGCCAGCACCGAGACCAATGAGCAGTTCTTC.

CDR3: CASSSILGQGNSPLHF. The CDR3 region has the DNA TGTGCCAGCAGCTCTATCCTGGGGCAGGGGAATTCACCCCTCCACTTT. This chain links TRBV5-4 with TRBJ1-6; perhaps TRBD1 as D (6 bases). The CDR3 is 16 residues long. Trimming stripped 3 bases from V and 7 bases from J, with 17 bases between. The germline V gene encodes CDR1 SGHNT and CDR2 YYREEE (reference sequence).

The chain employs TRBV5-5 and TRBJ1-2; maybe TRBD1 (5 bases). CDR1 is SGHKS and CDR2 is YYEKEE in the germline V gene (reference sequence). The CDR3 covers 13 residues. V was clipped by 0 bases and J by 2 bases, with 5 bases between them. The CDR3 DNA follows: TGTGCCAGCAGCTTGGACAGGAACTATGGCTACACCTTC. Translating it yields CASSLDRNYGYTF.

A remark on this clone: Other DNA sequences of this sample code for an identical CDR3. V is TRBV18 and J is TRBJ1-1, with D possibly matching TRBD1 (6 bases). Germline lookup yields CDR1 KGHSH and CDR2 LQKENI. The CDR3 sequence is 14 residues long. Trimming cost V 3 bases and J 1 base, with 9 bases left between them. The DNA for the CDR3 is TGTGCCAGCTCACCCCGGACAGCGAACACTGAAGCTTTCTTT. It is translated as CASSPRTANTEAFF.